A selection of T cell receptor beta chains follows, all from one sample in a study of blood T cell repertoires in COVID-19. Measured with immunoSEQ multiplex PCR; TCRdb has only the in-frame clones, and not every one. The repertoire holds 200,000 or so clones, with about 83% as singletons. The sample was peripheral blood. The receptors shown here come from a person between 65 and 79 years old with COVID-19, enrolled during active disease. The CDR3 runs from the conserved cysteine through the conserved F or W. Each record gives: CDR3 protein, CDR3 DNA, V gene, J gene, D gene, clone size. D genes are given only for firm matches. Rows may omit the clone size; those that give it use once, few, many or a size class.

CDR3: CASSPGLSYEQYF
DNA: TGTGCCAGCAGTCCGGGACTCTCCTACGAGCAGTACTTC
V: TRBV28
J: TRBJ2-7
D: .
size: .

CDR3: CASSSIRGSYEQYF
DNA: TGTGCCAGCAGCTCAATACGGGGGTCCTACGAGCAGTACTTC
V: TRBV6-5
J: TRBJ2-7
D: .
size: .

CDR3: CASSVEAQGGSTIYF
DNA: TGTGCCAGCAGCGTAGAGGCACAGGGGGGGAGCACCATATATTTT
V: TRBV9
J: TRBJ1-3
D: TRBD1
size: .

CDR3: CASSDRGWGGYTF
DNA: TGTGCCAGCAGTGACCGGGGATGGGGTGGCTACACCTTC
V: TRBV28
J: TRBJ1-2
D: .
size: .

CDR3: CASSRDRAPSSYEQYF
DNA: TGTGCCAGCAGTAGGGACAGGGCCCCGAGCTCCTACGAGCAGTACTTC
V: TRBV28
J: TRBJ2-7
D: TRBD1
size: .

CDR3: CAVQGGTGELFF
DNA: TGTGCCGTACAGGGCGGCACCGGGGAGCTGTTTTTT
V: TRBV5-4
J: TRBJ2-2
D: .
size: .

CDR3: CASSDGWASGQETQYF
DNA: TGTGCCAGCAGTGACGGTTGGGCTAGCGGCCAAGAGACCCAGTACTTC
V: TRBV2
J: TRBJ2-5
D: TRBD2
size: .

CDR3: CASSLPGQLNTEAFF
DNA: TGTGCCAGCAGTCTCCCGGGACAGCTGAACACTGAAGCTTTCTTT
V: TRBV25-1
J: TRBJ1-1
D: TRBD1
size: .

CDR3: CASSFLAGLQETQYF
DNA: TGTGCCAGCAGCTTTCTAGCGGGACTCCAAGAGACCCAGTACTTC
V: TRBV5-4
J: TRBJ2-5
D: TRBD2
size: .

CDR3: CASSLITGTLGVNEQFF
DNA: TGTGCCAGCAGTTTGATAACCGGGACACTCGGGGTCAATGAGCAGTTCTTC
V: TRBV28
J: TRBJ2-1
D: .
size: .

CDR3: CATSRPNGGSRSYNEQFF
DNA: TGTGCCACCAGCAGGCCAAATGGAGGTTCCCGCTCCTACAATGAGCAGTTCTTC
V: TRBV15
J: TRBJ2-1
D: .
size: few

CDR3: CASGPGLAGAHGELFF
DNA: TGTGCTAGTGGCCCGGGACTAGCGGGAGCTCACGGGGAGCTGTTTTTT
V: TRBV12-5
J: TRBJ2-2
D: TRBD2
size: .

CDR3: CASSSGNGGSDEQFF
DNA: TGTGCCAGCAGCTCCGGAAATGGGGGGAGCGATGAGCAGTTCTTC
V: TRBV7-3
J: TRBJ2-1
D: .
size: .

CDR3: CASSRGVSNQPQHF
DNA: TGTGCCAGCAGCCGGGGGGTTAGCAATCAGCCCCAGCATTTT
V: TRBV9
J: TRBJ1-5
D: .
size: .

CDR3: CATNRDILYSNQPQHF
DNA: TGTGCCACCAACCGGGACATATTATATAGCAATCAGCCCCAGCATTTT
V: TRBV28
J: TRBJ1-5
D: .
size: .

CDR3: CASSRDRTPGYGYTF
DNA: TGTGCCAGCAGCCGTGACAGGACCCCAGGCTATGGCTACACCTTC
V: TRBV6-2/TRBV6-3
J: TRBJ1-2
D: .
size: .

CDR3: CASIRDNLYGYTF
DNA: TGTGCCAGCATTCGGGACAACTTATATGGCTACACCTTC
V: TRBV2
J: TRBJ1-2
D: .
size: few

CDR3: CASSFYSDTQYF
DNA: TGTGCCAGCAGTTTTTATTCAGATACGCAGTATTTT
V: TRBV28
J: TRBJ2-3
D: .
size: .

CDR3: CASSPTRGSNQPQHF
DNA: TGTGCCAGCAGTCCAACCAGGGGTAGCAATCAGCCCCAGCATTTT
V: TRBV28
J: TRBJ1-5
D: .
size: .

CDR3: CASSLLGQGTEAFF
DNA: TGTGCCAGCAGTTTGTTGGGGCAAGGCACTGAAGCTTTCTTT
V: TRBV28
J: TRBJ1-1
D: .
size: .

CDR3: CASSPRGQGTDTQYF
DNA: TGTGCCAGCTCACCTAGGGGGCAAGGCACAGATACGCAGTATTTT
V: TRBV18
J: TRBJ2-3
D: TRBD1
size: .

CDR3: CASSLYYTEAFF
DNA: TGTGCCAGCAGCTTATACTACACTGAAGCTTTCTTT
V: TRBV11-2
J: TRBJ1-1
D: .
size: .

CDR3: CASRILTGNTEAFF
DNA: TGTGCCAGCAGAATCCTCACGGGGAACACTGAAGCTTTCTTT
V: TRBV6-5
J: TRBJ1-1
D: .
size: once

CDR3: CASSLGGVSQPQHF
DNA: TGTGCCAGCAGTTTGGGGGGGGTTAGTCAGCCCCAGCATTTT
V: TRBV28
J: TRBJ1-5
D: .
size: .

CDR3: CASSQDINYSPLHF
DNA: TGCGCCAGCAGCCAAGACATAAACTATTCACCCCTCCACTTT
V: TRBV4-3
J: TRBJ1-6
D: .
size: .

CDR3: CASSQGRTNYGYTF
DNA: TGTGCCAGCAGCCAAGGCAGAACTAACTATGGCTACACCTTC
V: TRBV3-1/TRBV3-2
J: TRBJ1-2
D: .
size: .

CDR3: CASSLFPGLAGDEQFF
DNA: TGTGCCAGCAGTTTATTTCCGGGACTAGCGGGAGATGAGCAGTTCTTC
V: TRBV28
J: TRBJ2-1
D: TRBD2
size: .

CDR3: CASSDRDSAYNEQFF
DNA: TGTGCCAGCAGCGACCGGGACAGTGCCTACAATGAGCAGTTCTTC
V: TRBV2
J: TRBJ2-1
D: TRBD1
size: .

CDR3: CASSYLDRAGTEAFF
DNA: TGCGCCAGCAGCTACTTAGACAGGGCGGGCACTGAAGCTTTCTTT
V: TRBV5-1
J: TRBJ1-1
D: TRBD1
size: .

CDR3: CASSLPSTYGYTF
DNA: TGTGCCAGCAGTTTACCAAGCACCTATGGCTACACCTTC
V: TRBV28
J: TRBJ1-2
D: .
size: .

CDR3: CASSLRAQGRANTEAFF
DNA: TGTGCCAGCAGCTTAAGGGCCCAGGGCCGGGCGAACACTGAAGCTTTCTTT
V: TRBV7-6
J: TRBJ1-1
D: .
size: few

CDR3: CAWSVPFPITGGVYGYTF
DNA: TGTGCCTGGAGTGTACCCTTTCCGATTACAGGGGGCGTTTATGGCTACACCTTC
V: TRBV30
J: TRBJ1-2
D: TRBD1
size: .

CDR3: CASSFSTLARSTEAFF
DNA: TGTGCCAGCAGCTTTTCGACCTTGGCCAGGTCCACTGAAGCTTTCTTT
V: TRBV11-2
J: TRBJ1-1
D: .
size: .

CDR3: CASSQGQGISYEQYF
DNA: TGCGCCAGCAGCCAGGGACAGGGGATTTCCTACGAGCAGTACTTC
V: TRBV4-1
J: TRBJ2-7
D: TRBD1
size: .

CDR3: CASSQASVTTGELFF
DNA: TGTGCCAGCAGCCAAGCTAGCGTAACCACCGGGGAGCTGTTTTTT
V: TRBV28
J: TRBJ2-2
D: .
size: .

CDR3: CASSPRRDNTGELFF
DNA: TGCGCCAGCAGCCCCCGCAGGGATAACACCGGGGAGCTGTTTTTT
V: TRBV5-1
J: TRBJ2-2
D: .
size: .

CDR3: CASKSSGSGADTQYF
DNA: TGTGCCAGTAAGTCTTCAGGATCCGGGGCAGATACGCAGTATTTT
V: TRBV19
J: TRBJ2-3
D: .
size: .

CDR3: CAISYRDRGQSEQFF
DNA: TGTGCCATCAGTTACCGGGACAGGGGGCAGAGTGAGCAGTTCTTC
V: TRBV10-3
J: TRBJ2-1
D: TRBD1
size: .

CDR3: CASSQESSVHKGVRSTEAFF
DNA: TGCGCCAGCAGCCAAGAAAGTAGTGTCCATAAGGGGGTTAGAAGCACTGAAGCTTTCTTT
V: TRBV4-3
J: TRBJ1-1
D: .
size: .

CDR3: CASSQLGTSSSQYF
DNA: TGCGCCAGCAGCCAATTGGGGACTAGTTCATCCCAGTACTTC
V: TRBV4-1
J: TRBJ2-5
D: TRBD2
size: .

CDR3: CASRASGKSYEQYF
DNA: TGTGCCAGCAGGGCTAGCGGCAAATCCTACGAGCAGTACTTC
V: TRBV14
J: TRBJ2-7
D: TRBD2
size: .

CDR3: CASSRRRDSRSGEQYF
DNA: TGCGCCAGCAGCCGACGAAGGGACAGCCGGTCTGGTGAGCAGTACTTC
V: TRBV5-1
J: TRBJ2-7
D: TRBD1
size: .

CDR3: CASSLTGLQGYTF
DNA: TGTGCCAGCAGTTTAACAGGGCTGCAGGGCTACACCTTC
V: TRBV7-8
J: TRBJ1-2
D: .
size: .

CDR3: CASSQVLAGVYEQYF
DNA: TGCGCCAGCAGCCAAGTATTAGCGGGAGTCTACGAGCAGTACTTC
V: TRBV4-3
J: TRBJ2-7
D: TRBD2
size: .

CDR3: CASSQVYQGAYEQYF
DNA: TGCGCCAGCAGCCAAGTCTATCAGGGGGCTTACGAGCAGTACTTC
V: TRBV4-1
J: TRBJ2-7
D: TRBD1
size: once

CDR3: CASSLQGGQPQHF
DNA: TGTGCCAGCAGCTTACAGGGAGGGCAGCCCCAGCATTTT
V: TRBV11-2
J: TRBJ1-5
D: .
size: few

CDR3: CASRRTGGYGYTF
DNA: TGTGCCAGCAGGAGGACAGGGGGATATGGCTACACCTTC
V: TRBV28
J: TRBJ1-2
D: TRBD1
size: .

CDR3: CASSRGTGDSNQPQHF
DNA: TGTGCCAGCAGCCGCGGGACAGGGGATAGCAATCAGCCCCAGCATTTT
V: TRBV7-2
J: TRBJ1-5
D: TRBD1
size: .

CDR3: CASSSPQPSGNIQYF
DNA: TGTGCCAGCAGCTCCCCGCAGCCATCGGGAAACATTCAGTACTTC
V: TRBV6-2/TRBV6-3
J: TRBJ2-4
D: .
size: .

CDR3: CASSLYRVWGKNIQYF
DNA: TGCGCCAGCAGTTTATACAGGGTCTGGGGAAAAAACATTCAGTACTTC
V: TRBV10-2
J: TRBJ2-4
D: .
size: .

CDR3: CASSPRTGAVNAAQYF
DNA: TGTGCCAGCAGTCCCCGGACAGGAGCGGTCAATGCGGCCCAGTACTTC
V: TRBV27
J: TRBJ2-5
D: TRBD1
size: few